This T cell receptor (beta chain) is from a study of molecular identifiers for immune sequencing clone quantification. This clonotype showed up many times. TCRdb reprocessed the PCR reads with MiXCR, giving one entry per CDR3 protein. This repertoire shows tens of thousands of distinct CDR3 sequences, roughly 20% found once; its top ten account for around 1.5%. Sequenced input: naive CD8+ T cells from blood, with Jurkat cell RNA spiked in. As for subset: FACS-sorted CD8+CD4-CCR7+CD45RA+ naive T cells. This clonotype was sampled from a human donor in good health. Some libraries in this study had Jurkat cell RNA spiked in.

The CDR3 DNA is TGTGCCAGCAGTTTAGGTGGGTTGCATTCACCCCTCCACTTT. As protein: CASSLGGLHSPLHF. This sequence joins TRBV28 and TRBJ1-6; no clear D. The V gene's germline CDR1 is MDHEN and CDR2 SYDVKM. The CDR3 is made up of 14 amino acids. V lost 2 bases to trimming and J lost 8 bases, with 10 bases between them.